This T cell receptor beta chain was obtained from a study of radiotherapy plus CTLA-4 blockade in lung cancer. For the study at large: Across the patients, objective responses occurred in under 20%, and disease control in about 29%. Findings of the study overall: In blood, early T cell clone dynamics reportedly predicted response best, together with interferon-beta. Radiotherapy was combined with ipilimumab, and tumor-derived TCR clones then expanded in blood.

A word on this clone: Its target is unknown.

Profiled with immunoSEQ multiplex PCR; TCRdb holds only in-frame clones, not every one. The data show 25,000 to 35,000 clones, roughly four fifths seen once. In chemo-refractory metastatic non-small-cell lung cancer, patients got ipilimumab CTLA-4 blockade together with focal radiation. The V end was cut by 0 bases, the J end by 10 bases, with 19 bases between. Germline V lookup: CDR1 SGDLS, CDR2 YYNGEE. This CDR3 has 15 amino acids. The chain recombines TRBV9 with TRBJ1-1; D ambiguous. This specimen was peripheral blood, taken from a patient treated with radiotherapy plus ipilimumab. This clonotype originated in a human donor with non-small cell lung cancer who had stable disease on radiotherapy plus ipilimumab. CDR3 DNA: TGTGCCAGCAGCGTAGCCACATCCTTAATCGAGGGAGCTTTCTTT. It specifies CASSVATSLIEGAFF.